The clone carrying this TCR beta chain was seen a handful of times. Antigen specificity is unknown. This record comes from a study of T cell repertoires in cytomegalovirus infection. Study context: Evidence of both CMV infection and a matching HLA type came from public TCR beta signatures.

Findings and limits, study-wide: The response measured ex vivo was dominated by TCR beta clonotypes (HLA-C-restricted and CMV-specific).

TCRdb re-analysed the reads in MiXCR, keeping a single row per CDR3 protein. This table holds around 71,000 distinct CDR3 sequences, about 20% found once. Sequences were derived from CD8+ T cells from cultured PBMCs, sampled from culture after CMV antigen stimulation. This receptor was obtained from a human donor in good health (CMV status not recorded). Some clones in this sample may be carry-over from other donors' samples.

CDR3 in amino acids: CASSPPAGASNYGYTF. The CDR3 nucleotides read TGTGCCAGCAGCCCCCCCGCCGGAGCTTCTAACTATGGCTACACCTTC. The chain has TRBV7-9 and TRBJ1-2; D uncertain. The CDR3 contains 16 residues. From germline, CDR1 is SEHNR and CDR2 FQNEAQ (reference sequence). With 5 bases removed from V and 0 bases from J, the gap between germline ends came to 16 bases.